Listed below are T cell receptor beta chains from one sample, sequenced in a study of control samples from healthy donors and cancer patients. Only in-frame clones appear in the TCRdb table, and some are missing; sequencing was by immunoSEQ multiplex PCR. The sample has roughly 83,000 clones; 82% are singletons. The sample consisted of blood. Receptor source: a woman aged 55-69 years in good health. Each CDR3 is given with its conserved first and last residue. D genes are given only for firm matches. Size is omitted from some rows. Given values are once, few, many or a class for expanded clones.

clone size: NA
V gene: TRBV28
D gene: TRBD1
J gene: TRBJ1-4
CDR3 DNA: TGTGCCAGCAGCTTAGGGACAGTAGATAATGAAAAACTGTTTTTT
CDR3 protein: CASSLGTVDNEKLFF

clone size: NA
V gene: TRBV18
D gene: NA
J gene: TRBJ1-3
CDR3 DNA: TGTGCCAGCTCACCATCCATGCCAGGGGCGTCTGGAAACACCATATATTTT
CDR3 protein: CASSPSMPGASGNTIYF

clone size: NA
V gene: TRBV4-3
D gene: NA
J gene: TRBJ1-5
CDR3 DNA: TGCGCCAGCAGCCAAGCGTTAAAACAGAATAGCAATCAGCCCCAGCATTTT
CDR3 protein: CASSQALKQNSNQPQHF

clone size: few
V gene: TRBV27
D gene: TRBD2
J gene: TRBJ2-7
CDR3 DNA: TGTGCCAGCAGTTTCGCGGGAGTGGGCGAGCAGTACTTC
CDR3 protein: CASSFAGVGEQYF

clone size: NA
V gene: TRBV29-1
D gene: NA
J gene: TRBJ2-1
CDR3 DNA: TGCAGCGTTGTTCTTTTGGCGGGAAGCTCCTACAATGAGCAGTTCTTC
CDR3 protein: CSVVLLAGSSYNEQFF

clone size: once
V gene: TRBV5-1
D gene: NA
J gene: TRBJ2-6
CDR3 DNA: TGCGCCAGCAGCTGGCAGGGGCTCGGGGACGTCCTGACTTTC
CDR3 protein: CASSWQGLGDVLTF

clone size: NA
V gene: TRBV5-1
D gene: NA
J gene: TRBJ1-2
CDR3 DNA: TGCGCCAGCAGCGGGGGGGAGAGGTCTGATGGCTACACCTTC
CDR3 protein: CASSGGERSDGYTF

clone size: NA
V gene: TRBV9
D gene: NA
J gene: TRBJ2-5
CDR3 DNA: TGTGCCAGCAGCCCCGTATGGGGTGTATGGGAGACCCAGTACTTC
CDR3 protein: CASSPVWGVWETQYF

clone size: NA
V gene: TRBV7-2
D gene: NA
J gene: TRBJ2-5
CDR3 DNA: TGTGCCAGCAGCCAGTCCGGCAGCCAAGAGACCCAGTACTTC
CDR3 protein: CASSQSGSQETQYF

clone size: NA
V gene: TRBV5-1
D gene: NA
J gene: TRBJ2-7
CDR3 DNA: TGCGCCAGCAGCTTGACGTGGGGGCCCTCCTACGAGCAGTACTTC
CDR3 protein: CASSLTWGPSYEQYF

clone size: few
V gene: TRBV5-8
D gene: TRBD1
J gene: TRBJ1-6
CDR3 DNA: TGTGCCAGCAGCTCCAATAAGAAGGACAGGGGGATTTCACCCCTCCACTTT
CDR3 protein: CASSSNKKDRGISPLHF

clone size: NA
V gene: TRBV5-1
D gene: TRBD2
J gene: TRBJ2-7
CDR3 DNA: TGCGCCAGCAGCGTAACTAGCGGGCTCGAGCAGTACTTC
CDR3 protein: CASSVTSGLEQYF

clone size: once
V gene: TRBV20-1
D gene: NA
J gene: TRBJ1-2
CDR3 DNA: TGCAGTGCTCGTCGTCAAACGGAGAGGACCTTC
CDR3 protein: CSARRQTERTF

clone size: NA
V gene: TRBV9
D gene: NA
J gene: TRBJ2-1
CDR3 DNA: TGTGCCAGCAGCGTAGTGTGGAGTACCTACAATGAGCAGTTCTTC
CDR3 protein: CASSVVWSTYNEQFF

clone size: NA
V gene: TRBV2
D gene: NA
J gene: TRBJ1-5
CDR3 DNA: TGTGCCAGCACAGGGGATAGCAATCAGCCCCAGCATTTT
CDR3 protein: CASTGDSNQPQHF

clone size: NA
V gene: TRBV10-3
D gene: TRBD2
J gene: TRBJ2-5
CDR3 DNA: TGTGCCATCAGTGTTTCCCTAGCGGGAGGAGAGACCCAGTACTTC
CDR3 protein: CAISVSLAGGETQYF

clone size: few
V gene: TRBV27
D gene: NA
J gene: TRBJ1-5
CDR3 DNA: TGTGCCAGCAGATCAACAGGGAGCAATCAGCCCCAGCATTTT
CDR3 protein: CASRSTGSNQPQHF

clone size: NA
V gene: TRBV6-5
D gene: NA
J gene: TRBJ1-5
CDR3 DNA: TGTGCCAGCAGAGGTGGCCGGAGTCAGCCCCAGCATTTT
CDR3 protein: CASRGGRSQPQHF

clone size: NA
V gene: TRBV19
D gene: TRBD1
J gene: TRBJ1-4
CDR3 DNA: TGTGCCAGTAGTGGTCCCGGGACAGGAAATGAAAAACTGTTTTTT
CDR3 protein: CASSGPGTGNEKLFF

clone size: NA
V gene: TRBV6-1
D gene: TRBD2
J gene: TRBJ2-7
CDR3 DNA: TGTGCCAGCAGTGAACAAAGCGGGGGGTACTACGAGCAGTACTTC
CDR3 protein: CASSEQSGGYYEQYF

clone size: NA
V gene: TRBV5-5
D gene: TRBD1
J gene: TRBJ1-4
CDR3 DNA: TGTGCCAGCACCCCCGAGGGGGCGGGTGAAAAACTGTTTTTT
CDR3 protein: CASTPEGAGEKLFF

clone size: NA
V gene: TRBV2
D gene: TRBD1
J gene: TRBJ1-2
CDR3 DNA: TGTGCCAGCAGTTTGGGACAGGGGCTAGGAGGCTACACCTTC
CDR3 protein: CASSLGQGLGGYTF

clone size: once
V gene: TRBV18
D gene: NA
J gene: TRBJ2-1
CDR3 DNA: TGTGCCAGCTCACCCGACAAAGCAGGTGAGCAGTTCTTC
CDR3 protein: CASSPDKAGEQFF

clone size: NA
V gene: TRBV24-1
D gene: TRBD1
J gene: TRBJ2-1
CDR3 DNA: TGTGCCACCAGTGACGCACGACAGGGCATTTTCAATGAGCAGTTCTTC
CDR3 protein: CATSDARQGIFNEQFF

clone size: NA
V gene: TRBV15
D gene: TRBD1
J gene: TRBJ2-7
CDR3 DNA: TGTGCCACCAGCAGTACACAGGGGACCAAGAGGGAGCAGTACTTC
CDR3 protein: CATSSTQGTKREQYF

clone size: NA
V gene: TRBV29-1
D gene: TRBD2
J gene: TRBJ2-5
CDR3 DNA: TGCAGCGTTGTGGGGTCCGCTAGCGGGAATCAAGAGACCCAGTACTTC
CDR3 protein: CSVVGSASGNQETQYF

clone size: few
V gene: TRBV4-1
D gene: NA
J gene: TRBJ1-1
CDR3 DNA: TGCGCCAGCAGCCAAGGGACAGCCCTCTCCACTGAAGCTTTCTTT
CDR3 protein: CASSQGTALSTEAFF

clone size: NA
V gene: TRBV7-9
D gene: NA
J gene: TRBJ1-1
CDR3 DNA: TGTGCCAGCAGCTCACAGGGGAACACTGAAGCTTTCTTT
CDR3 protein: CASSSQGNTEAFF

clone size: NA
V gene: TRBV28
D gene: NA
J gene: TRBJ1-5
CDR3 DNA: TGTGCCAGCAGTTTAACGGGCAATCAGCCCCAGCATTTT
CDR3 protein: CASSLTGNQPQHF

clone size: NA
V gene: TRBV10-2
D gene: NA
J gene: TRBJ1-1
CDR3 DNA: TGCGCCAGCACCCAGACAGTCGCTGAAGCTTTCTTT
CDR3 protein: CASTQTVAEAFF

clone size: NA
V gene: TRBV6-1
D gene: NA
J gene: TRBJ2-7
CDR3 DNA: TGTGCCAGCAGTGACGGGGGCAGGAGATACGAGCAGTACTTC
CDR3 protein: CASSDGGRRYEQYF

clone size: many
V gene: TRBV7-9
D gene: NA
J gene: TRBJ2-6
CDR3 DNA: TGTGCCAGCAGCTTAGTAGCCTTATCTGGGGCCAACGTCCTGACTTTC
CDR3 protein: CASSLVALSGANVLTF

clone size: NA
V gene: TRBV12-3/TRBV12-4
D gene: NA
J gene: TRBJ2-7
CDR3 DNA: TGTGCCAGCAGTTTGGGGACCCTTTACGAGCAGTACTTC
CDR3 protein: CASSLGTLYEQYF

clone size: NA
V gene: TRBV2
D gene: TRBD2
J gene: TRBJ2-3
CDR3 DNA: TGTGCCAGCGGAAGACTAGCGGGTGTCACAGATACGCAGTATTTT
CDR3 protein: CASGRLAGVTDTQYF

clone size: NA
V gene: TRBV7-8
D gene: TRBD2
J gene: TRBJ2-1
CDR3 DNA: TGTGCCAGCAGCTTAGGGGGACTAGGGGAGGGTGAGCAGTTCTTC
CDR3 protein: CASSLGGLGEGEQFF

clone size: NA
V gene: TRBV14
D gene: TRBD2
J gene: TRBJ2-7
CDR3 DNA: TGTGCCGGTCTTTTCCCCGCGGGGGGGGCCATCTACGAGCAGTACTTC
CDR3 protein: CAGLFPAGGAIYEQYF

clone size: NA
V gene: TRBV6-5
D gene: NA
J gene: TRBJ2-7
CDR3 DNA: TGTGCCACCAATACAGGGATGTGGTACGAGCAGTACTTC
CDR3 protein: CATNTGMWYEQYF

clone size: NA
V gene: TRBV18
D gene: NA
J gene: TRBJ1-4
CDR3 DNA: TGTGCCAGCTCACCACGGAAGGAGGAAAAACTGTTTTTT
CDR3 protein: CASSPRKEEKLFF

clone size: NA
V gene: TRBV7-9
D gene: NA
J gene: TRBJ2-1
CDR3 DNA: TGTGCCAGCCTCCATACGATGGTTGGGCTCAATGAGCAGTTCTTC
CDR3 protein: CASLHTMVGLNEQFF

clone size: NA
V gene: TRBV5-4
D gene: TRBD1
J gene: TRBJ1-6
CDR3 DNA: TGTGCCAGCAGCCCACAGGGGACAGCAAATTCACCCCTCCACTTT
CDR3 protein: CASSPQGTANSPLHF

clone size: NA
V gene: TRBV5-5
D gene: NA
J gene: TRBJ1-2
CDR3 DNA: TGTGCCAGCAGCGGCCCGGCGCCGTCTAACTATGGCTACACCTTC
CDR3 protein: CASSGPAPSNYGYTF

clone size: NA
V gene: TRBV6-5
D gene: TRBD2
J gene: TRBJ2-5
CDR3 DNA: TGTGCCAGCAGTTCGGGGGGTTCGGGAGAGACCCAGTACTTC
CDR3 protein: CASSSGGSGETQYF

clone size: NA
V gene: TRBV4-3
D gene: TRBD1
J gene: TRBJ1-1
CDR3 DNA: TGCGCCAGCAGCCAAAGGACAGGGGAAACTGAAGCTTTCTTT
CDR3 protein: CASSQRTGETEAFF

clone size: NA
V gene: TRBV12-3/TRBV12-4
D gene: NA
J gene: TRBJ2-1
CDR3 DNA: TGTGCCAGCAGTTTGGGCTTATACAATGAGCAGTTCTTC
CDR3 protein: CASSLGLYNEQFF

clone size: few
V gene: TRBV7-9
D gene: TRBD2
J gene: TRBJ2-7
CDR3 DNA: TGTGCCAGCAGCTTCACCGGGGGGGCTGACGAGCAGTACTTC
CDR3 protein: CASSFTGGADEQYF

clone size: NA
V gene: TRBV7-9
D gene: TRBD1
J gene: TRBJ1-5
CDR3 DNA: TGTGCCAGCAGCTGGGGACAGGGCAGCAATCAGCCCCAGCATTTT
CDR3 protein: CASSWGQGSNQPQHF

clone size: once
V gene: TRBV15
D gene: NA
J gene: TRBJ1-5
CDR3 DNA: TGTGCCACCAGCAGAGGTGACGGGGGCTACCAGCCCCAGCATTTT
CDR3 protein: CATSRGDGGYQPQHF

clone size: NA
V gene: TRBV18
D gene: NA
J gene: TRBJ1-2
CDR3 DNA: TGTGCCAGCTCACCACTACCAATCTCGACCTATGGCTACACCTTC
CDR3 protein: CASSPLPISTYGYTF